A single sample is the source of the 30 T cell receptor beta chains below, sequenced in a study of early stage breast cancer tumors. The assay was immunoSEQ multiplex PCR, and TCRdb's table has in-frame clones only and misses some. The top ten clones hold over 8.5% of a sample with some 30,000 clones, 84% of them seen once. The sequencing sample was made of blood. The receptors come from a person aged 50 to 59 with breast cancer.

The chain is built from TRBV4-2 and TRBJ2-3; TRBD2 matches at 11 bases. Germline trimming cut 3 bases from V and 2 bases from J; bases unmatched to any gene: 1. The CDR3 totals 15 residues. Germline V gene lookup returns CDR1 LGHNA and CDR2 YNFKEQ. The CDR3: CASSQGLAVTDTQYF. The DNA of the CDR3 is TGTGCCAGCAGCCAGGGACTAGCGGTCACAGATACGCAGTATTTT.

This chain uses TRBV2 with TRBJ2-2, with 7 bases matching TRBD2. CDR1 SNHLY and CDR2 FYNNEI come from the germline V gene. V lost 6 bases to trimming and J lost 8 bases; unmatched junction nucleotides: 9. This CDR3 is built from 14 residues. The CDR3: CASSPGLSSGELFF. CDR3 bases: TGTGCCAGCAGCCCGGGACTATCGAGTGGGGAGCTGTTTTTT.

The chain carries TRBV6-5 and TRBJ2-7; possible D gene TRBD1, 5 bases. This CDR3 spans 13 amino acids. Germline CDR1 and CDR2: MNHEY and SVGAGI. Trimming removed 2 bases from V and 2 bases from J, with 7 bases in between. The CDR3 here is CASSYGRAYEQYF. CDR3 nucleotides: TGTGCCAGCAGTTACGGCAGGGCCTACGAGCAGTACTTC.

This clone was seen only once. The V and J genes are TRBV10-3 and TRBJ2-7, with 10 positions matching TRBD2. With 0 bases clipped from V and 6 bases from J, the junction kept 8 bases outside the gene matches. The CDR3 runs to 16 residues. Germline V gives CDR1 ENHRY, CDR2 SYGVKD. The DNA for the CDR3 is TGTGCCATCAGTGAGTCCCTAGCGGGAGCAGGGGTCGAGCAGTACTTC. As protein: CAISESLAGAGVEQYF.

V is TRBV5-1 and J is TRBJ2-3; 10 nucleotides agree with TRBD1. CDR3 length: 16 amino acids. With 4 bases clipped from V and 3 bases from J, the junction kept 8 bases outside the gene matches. Germline CDR1 SGHRS, CDR2 YFSETQ. The CDR3 DNA reads as TGCGCCAGCAGCCGTATGTGGGACAGGGGAACAGATACGCAGTATTTT. It codes for CASSRMWDRGTDTQYF.

This clone was seen just once. The chain recombines TRBV6-6 with TRBJ2-1, with D unresolved. The germline V gene encodes CDR1 MNHNY and CDR2 SVGAGI (reference sequence). The CDR3 runs to 11 residues. V lost 4 bases to trimming and J lost 10 bases, with 8 bases between them. CDR3 in amino acids: CASSFLGEQFF. CDR3 bases: TGTGCCAGCAGTTTTTTGGGGGAGCAGTTCTTC.

The genes are TRBV19 and TRBJ1-1; unclear D gene. Germline V CDR1 and CDR2: LNHDA, SQIVND (reference sequence). Trimming removed 0 bases at V and 7 bases at J, with 6 bases between. The CDR3 is 12 residues long. The CDR3 sequence: CASSIDAGEAFF. The CDR3 DNA reads as TGTGCCAGTAGTATAGATGCCGGTGAAGCTTTCTTT.

V usage is TRBV7-3 and J usage is TRBJ1-1; D perhaps matches TRBD1 (5 bases). This CDR3 spans 14 amino acids. V lost 2 bases and J 1 base, leaving 8 bases between the germline ends. Germline CDR1 reads SGHTA; CDR2 reads FQGTGA. CDR3 region: CASSLGAGNTEAFF. The CDR3 DNA is TGTGCCAGCAGCTTAGGGGCAGGGAACACTGAAGCTTTCTTT. Together with reference TRBV7-3 and TRBJ1-1, the CDR3 gives the full variable domain: GAGVSQTPSNKVTEKGKYVELRCDPISGHTALYWYRQSLGQGPEFLIYFQGTGAADDSGLPNDRFFAVRPEGSVSTLKIQRTERGDSAVYLCASSLGAGNTEAFFGQGTRLTVV.

The gene calls are TRBV4-1 and TRBJ1-2, with D possibly being TRBD1 (6 bases). V was cut by 1 base and J by 4 bases, with 25 bases left in between. Per germline, CDR1 MGHRA and CDR2 YSYEKL. This CDR3 is 19 amino acids long. The CDR3 DNA reads as TGCGCCAGCAGCCAAGTTATGGGGGGTGCGGGGGCGAGTCGCTATGGCTACACCTTC. This encodes CASSQVMGGAGASRYGYTF.

The V gene is TRBV4-3, the J gene TRBJ2-7; D possibly corresponds to TRBD1 (5 bases). Trimming stripped 0 bases from V and 6 bases from J, with 24 bases between. The CDR3 is 18 amino acids. Looked up from germline, CDR1 is LGHNA and CDR2 is YSLEER. This CDR3 is CASSQDGQGRSRSGEQYF. In nucleotides, the CDR3 is TGCGCCAGCAGCCAAGATGGGCAGGGTCGTTCTCGATCGGGCGAGCAGTACTTC.

The genes are TRBV6-1 and TRBJ1-6; no clear D gene. Germline CDR1 is MNHNS and CDR2 is SASEGT. The CDR3 length is 13 residues. Trimming took off 6 bases at V and 10 bases at J, with 13 bases between the two ends. Here the CDR3 DNA reads TGTGCCAGCAGGACGGTTCTCGGATCACCCCTCCACTTT. Translated: CASRTVLGSPLHF.

The J gene is TRBJ2-7, the V gene TRBV2; D is undetermined. The CDR3 consists of 14 residues. V was cut by 7 bases and J by 0 bases, with 13 bases left in between. CDR1 is SNHLY, CDR2 FYNNEI, per germline. CDR3 region: CASKFGPSSYEQYF. CDR3 coding DNA: TGTGCCAGCAAGTTTGGCCCGAGCTCCTACGAGCAGTACTTC.

This clone was seen a handful of times. The CDR3 nucleotides are TGTGCCAGTAGTCAGAACGACAGGGGCCAAGAGACCCAGTACTTC. Encoded protein: CASSQNDRGQETQYF. The gene calls are TRBV19 and TRBJ2-5; 8 positions agree with TRBD1. V gave up 5 bases and J gave up 1 base; unmatched junction bases: 6. The CDR3 contains 15 residues. Germline CDR1 reads LNHDA; CDR2 reads SQIVND (reference sequence).

The chain combines TRBV5-5 with TRBJ1-5, with D tentatively TRBD1 (6 bases). The CDR3 sequence is 20 residues long. Germline-derived CDR1 and CDR2 are SGHKS and YYEKEE (reference sequence). Trimming pared 1 base from V and 1 base from J, leaving 24 bases between. CDR3 DNA: TGTGCCAGCAGCTTGTATCTGGGGGGCAGGGGTTCCCAGAGCAATCAGCCCCAGCATTTT. This sequence encodes CASSLYLGGRGSQSNQPQHF.

This clone has a handful of counts. J is TRBJ2-2 and V is TRBV6-1; possible D gene TRBD1, 5 bases. The CDR3 runs to 16 residues. V lost 4 bases and J 6 bases, leaving 18 bases between the germline ends. Germline CDR1 MNHNS, CDR2 SASEGT. Here the CDR3 reads CASSGSDILWAGELFF. Written as DNA, the CDR3 is TGTGCCAGCAGTGGGTCGGACATCCTCTGGGCCGGGGAGCTGTTTTTT.

The chain links TRBV29-1 to TRBJ2-3; D tentatively fits TRBD1 or TRBD2 (5 bases each). The germline V gene has CDR1 SQVTM and CDR2 ANQGSEA. The CDR3 consists of 15 residues. The V and J ends lost 4 bases and 2 bases respectively, with 16 bases between them. The CDR3 reads CSVGRGPVSTDTQYF. The CDR3, as DNA: TGCAGCGTTGGTAGGGGACCTGTGTCCACAGATACGCAGTATTTT.

V gene TRBV5-1 combines with J gene TRBJ1-1; D may be TRBD1 (5 bases). This CDR3 spans 14 amino acids. Germline V gene sequence: CDR1 SGHRS, CDR2 YFSETQ. The V and J ends lost 0 bases and 10 bases respectively, with 16 bases between them. The CDR3 loop reads CASSLAGNPGGAFF. CDR3 coding DNA: TGCGCCAGCAGCTTGGCGGGCAACCCGGGGGGAGCTTTCTTT.

The CDR3 DNA reads as TGTGCCATCAGTGAGTCTCCGAACACTGAAGCTTTCTTT. Its translation is CAISESPNTEAFF. The V gene is TRBV10-3, the J gene TRBJ1-1; D is uncertain. Germline values: CDR1 ENHRY, CDR2 SYGVKD. The V end lost 0 bases, the J end lost 1 base, and 3 bases lay between the germline ends. The CDR3 is 13 residues long.

This clone was seen only a few times. CDR3 coding DNA: TGTGCCAGCAGCAAAGGGGACAGTCCACTTGGCAATCAGCCCCAGCATTTT. It translates to CASSKGDSPLGNQPQHF. This chain joins TRBV2 and TRBJ1-5; 7 nucleotides line up with TRBD1. Germline values: CDR1 SNHLY, CDR2 FYNNEI. There are 17 residues in the CDR3. Trimming removed 6 bases from V and 2 bases from J; junction bases left unmatched: 13.

V gene TRBV7-2 combines with J gene TRBJ2-2; D is uncertain. Germline values: CDR1 SGHTA, CDR2 FQGNSA. V was pared by 1 base and J by 6 bases, with 6 bases between. CDR3 size: 13 residues. The CDR3 region has the DNA TGTGCCAGCAGCTTAGGGGGTTCCGGGGAGCTGTTTTTT. Its protein product is CASSLGGSGELFF. Supplemented by reference TRBV7-2 and TRBJ2-2, the full variable domain reads GAGVSQSPSNKVTEKGKDVELRCDPISGHTALYWYRQSLGQGLEFLIYFQGNSAPDKSGLPSDRFSAERTGGSVSTLTIQRTQQEDSAVYLCASSLGGSGELFFGEGSRLTVL.

This chain uses TRBV6-5 with TRBJ1-5, with no clear D. V lost 4 bases and J 7 bases, leaving 11 bases between the germline ends. The CDR3 is 13 residues long. The germline V gene encodes CDR1 MNHEY and CDR2 SVGAGI. CDR3 DNA sequence: TGTGCCAGCAGTTTTCCCGGGAACCAGCCCCAGCATTTT. Translated: CASSFPGNQPQHF.

V is TRBV15 and J is TRBJ1-6, with a possible D match to TRBD1 (5 bases). Germline values: CDR1 LNHNV, CDR2 YYDKDF (reference sequence). The CDR3 totals 16 residues. The V gene lost 0 bases and the J gene lost 7 bases, with 13 bases spanning the gap. The CDR3 loop reads CATSRDPGGWNSPLHF. The CDR3 DNA reads as TGTGCCACCAGCAGAGATCCCGGGGGTTGGAATTCACCCCTCCACTTT.

The chain carries TRBV9 and TRBJ1-5, with TRBD1 as a possible D gene (6 bases). Germline V gives CDR1 SGDLS, CDR2 YYNGEE. The CDR3 consists of 14 residues. V was pared by 5 bases and J by 3 bases, with 12 bases between. CDR3 protein: CASSADSLNQPQHF. The CDR3 DNA sequence: TGTGCCAGCAGTGCGGACAGCCTCAATCAGCCCCAGCATTTT. Full variable domain (missing parts from reference TRBV9 and TRBJ1-5): DSGVTQTPKHLITATGQRVTLRCSPRSGDLSVYWYQQSLDQGLQFLIQYYNGEERAKGNILERFSAQQFPDLHSELNLSSLELGDSALYFCASSADSLNQPQHFGDGTRLSIL.

The V call is TRBV7-9, the J call TRBJ1-3, with unresolved D. V was shortened by 4 bases and J by 4 bases, with 8 bases between the two germline ends. In germline, CDR1 is SEHNR, CDR2 FQNEAQ (reference sequence). The CDR3 spans 13 residues. The CDR3 is CASSSSPGNTIYF. The CDR3 nucleotides are TGTGCCAGCAGCTCCAGCCCGGGAAACACCATATATTTT.

The chain joins TRBV2 to TRBJ1-2; D is ambiguous. The CDR3 totals 14 residues. CDR1 SNHLY and CDR2 FYNNEI come from the germline V gene. Trimming pared 1 base from V and 4 bases from J, leaving 10 bases between. This CDR3 reads CASSEGRSPYGYTF. The DNA of the CDR3 is TGTGCCAGCAGTGAAGGTCGCAGCCCCTATGGCTACACCTTC.

The gene calls are TRBV28 and TRBJ1-5; the D is unclear. The ends were cut back, 2 bases at V and 2 bases at J, with 13 bases in the middle. The germline V gene encodes CDR1 MDHEN and CDR2 SYDVKM. The CDR3 extends over 16 amino acids. The chain's CDR3 is CASSLLRVDGNQPQHF. In nucleotides, the CDR3 is TGTGCCAGCAGTTTACTAAGGGTCGATGGCAATCAGCCCCAGCATTTT.

V gene TRBV4-1 combines with J gene TRBJ2-1; the match to TRBD1 covers 8 bases. The CDR3 consists of 20 residues. In germline, CDR1 is MGHRA, CDR2 YSYEKL. J was trimmed by 0 bases and V by 0 bases; bases with no gene match: 13. CDR3 protein: CASSQERLRRTGSSYNEQFF. CDR3 DNA sequence: TGCGCCAGCAGCCAAGAACGACTACGAAGGACAGGGAGCTCCTACAATGAGCAGTTCTTC.

The J gene is TRBJ1-2, the V gene TRBV16, with TRBD1 as a possible D gene (5 bases). The V and J ends lost 0 bases and 5 bases respectively, with 7 bases between them. From germline, CDR1 is KGHSY and CDR2 FQNENV. This CDR3 contains 13 residues. CDR3 residues: CASSQSGDYGYTF. Written as DNA, the CDR3 is TGTGCCAGCAGCCAATCAGGGGATTATGGCTACACCTTC.

The gene calls are TRBV10-2 and TRBJ2-1, with 8 bases matching TRBD1. The CDR3 extends over 15 amino acids. Looked up from germline, CDR1 is WSHSY and CDR2 is SAAADI. V was clipped by 6 bases and J by 3 bases; unmatched bases: 7. The CDR3 loop reads CASRGDRGFYNEQFF. The CDR3 nucleotides are TGCGCCAGCAGAGGCGACAGGGGCTTCTACAATGAGCAGTTCTTC.

The J gene is TRBJ2-1, the V gene TRBV5-6; 11 bases align to TRBD2. Per the germline V gene, CDR1 is SGHDT and CDR2 is YYEEEE. CDR3 length: 18 amino acids. V lost 2 bases and J lost 2; bases outside the gene matches: 9. For the CDR3, the DNA is TGTGCCAGCAGCTTCAGAATAGCGGGGGGGCCGACCTACAATGAGCAGTTCTTC. Translation gives CASSFRIAGGPTYNEQFF.